Below, 27 T cell receptor beta chains from the same sample are listed, as sequenced in a study of PD-L1 blockade in urothelial cancer. The table came from immunoSEQ multiplex PCR; TCRdb's copy has only in-frame clones and leaves some out. The sample lists just over 50,000 clones; approximately 72% were seen once. Time point noted: pretreatment peripheral blood. Sequenced material: PBMCs, taken around atezolizumab (anti-PD-L1) treatment. Source of these receptors: a man between 70 and 80 years old with urothelial cancer.

The chain carries TRBV9 and TRBJ1-3; the D gene is possibly TRBD1 (6 bases). V was shortened by 3 bases and J by 0 bases, with 13 bases between the two germline ends. The CDR3 consists of 16 residues. In germline, CDR1 is SGDLS, CDR2 YYNGEE. The CDR3 nucleotides read TGTGCCAGCAGCGCCAGCAGGGGCCCCTCTGGAAACACCATATATTTT. Protein sequence: CASSASRGPSGNTIYF.

The chain recombines TRBV19 with TRBJ2-2, with D unclear. Germline CDR1 and CDR2: LNHDA and SQIVND (reference sequence). V was pared by 3 bases and J by 3 bases, with 5 bases between. This CDR3 spans 13 amino acids. The CDR3 is CASSIIYTGELFF. The CDR3 DNA follows: TGTGCCAGTAGTATTATCTACACCGGGGAGCTGTTTTTT.

The genes are TRBV21-1 and TRBJ1-5; TRBD1 is the table's D call and was not checked against the DNA. TRBV21-1 is labeled a pseudogene. The CDR3 is 15 residues long. CDR3 region: CASSSPTGGNQPQHF. The CDR3 coding sequence is TGTGCCAGCAGCAGCCCGACAGGGGGCAATCAGCCCCAGCATTTT.

The V gene is TRBV7-2, the J gene TRBJ1-2; the D is unclear. Germline-derived CDR1 and CDR2 are SGHTA and FQGNSA. The V and J ends lost 5 bases and 4 bases respectively, with 8 bases between them. The CDR3 length is 12 residues. DNA of the CDR3: TGTGCCAGCAGCCCGGGAATCTATGGCTACACCTTC. It codes for CASSPGIYGYTF.

The V and J genes are TRBV18 and TRBJ2-1, with TRBD2 matching 9 bases. J was trimmed by 4 bases and V by 0 bases; bases with no gene match: 7. This CDR3 has 17 residues. CDR1 is KGHSH and CDR2 is LQKENI in the germline V gene. The CDR3 DNA reads TGTGCCAGCTCACCACCGAGTGGGCTAGCGGGATACAATGAGCAGTTCTTC. It encodes CASSPPSGLAGYNEQFF.

The gene calls are TRBV4-2 and TRBJ1-3; no clear D gene. The length of the CDR3 is 15 residues. The V end lost 0 bases, the J end lost 0 bases, and 6 bases lay between the germline ends. CDR1 and CDR2 from the germline V gene are LGHNA and YNFKEQ. CDR3 DNA: TGTGCCAGCAGCCAAGAAGCGGTCTCTGGAAACACCATATATTTT. Protein: CASSQEAVSGNTIYF.

The CDR3 here is CASSQGLAVSTDTQYF. In DNA, the CDR3 is TGTGCCAGCAGCCAAGGGCTAGCGGTTAGCACAGATACGCAGTATTTT. This chain uses TRBV7-9 with TRBJ2-3, with TRBD2 identical over 7 bases. The CDR3 totals 16 residues. CDR1 SEHNR and CDR2 FQNEAQ come from the germline V gene (reference sequence). V lost 5 bases, J lost 0 bases, and 8 bases stayed unmatched.

The CDR3 DNA sequence: TGTGCCAGCAGTGAACGGCAGGGTGGCTACACCTTC. Translated: CASSERQGGYTF. The rearrangement links TRBV6-1 to TRBJ1-2; possibly TRBD1 for D (5 bases). Trimming shortened V by 2 bases and J by 7 bases, and 8 bases separated the two germline ends. The CDR3 contains 12 residues. Germline loops: CDR1 MNHNS, CDR2 SASEGT.

The sample holds one count of this clone. V is TRBV6-1 and J is TRBJ1-5, with D unresolved. The CDR3 is made up of 13 amino acids. Per the germline V gene, CDR1 is MNHNS and CDR2 is SASEGT. V was trimmed by 8 bases and J by 3 bases, leaving 11 bases between them. The CDR3 DNA is TGTGCCAGCTGGTCACAGTTCAATCAGCCCCAGCATTTT. Protein sequence: CASWSQFNQPQHF.

The sample holds a few counts of this clone. The V and J genes are TRBV7-9 and TRBJ1-6; maybe TRBD1 (6 bases). Germline assignment: CDR1 SEHNR and CDR2 FQNEAQ (reference sequence). V was shortened by 2 bases and J by 9 bases, with 11 bases between the two germline ends. The length of the CDR3 is 14 residues. CDR3 protein: CASSLSTGFSPLHF. CDR3 bases: TGTGCCAGCAGCTTAAGTACAGGGTTTTCACCCCTCCACTTT.

The chain recombines TRBV28 with TRBJ2-3; 9 bases agree with TRBD1. From germline, CDR1 is MDHEN and CDR2 SYDVKM. The CDR3 totals 16 residues. The J segment lost 4 bases and the V segment lost 6 bases, leaving 11 bases of the junction unmatched. The CDR3, as DNA: TGTGCCAGCAGGGGACTACCGGGACAGGGTTCAGATACGCAGTATTTT. Translating gives CASRGLPGQGSDTQYF.

The gene calls are TRBV13 and TRBJ2-5; a possible D gene is TRBD2 (6 bases). The germline gives CDR1 PRHDT, CDR2 FYEKMQ (reference sequence). V was cut by 1 base and J by 5 bases, with 8 bases left in between. This CDR3 contains 13 residues. The DNA of the CDR3 is TGTGCCAGCAGCTTAGAGGCGGGGGAGACCCAGTACTTC. This sequence encodes CASSLEAGETQYF.

The V gene is TRBV7-8, the J gene TRBJ2-5; 8 bases are a match to TRBD2. Germline V lookup: CDR1 SGHVS, CDR2 FQNEAQ. Trimming at V came to 0 bases and at J to 0 bases, leaving 3 bases not matched to a gene. This CDR3 spans 16 amino acids. The CDR3 sequence: CASSLAGGGNQETQYF. The CDR3 coding sequence is TGTGCCAGCAGCTTAGCTGGCGGGGGGAACCAAGAGACCCAGTACTTC.

The chain links TRBV5-4 to TRBJ2-5; 9 bases map to TRBD2. Germline assignment: CDR1 SGHNT and CDR2 YYREEE (reference sequence). The CDR3 spans 15 residues. Trimming cost V 6 bases and J 5 bases; bases outside gene matches: 11. The CDR3 region has the DNA TGTGCCAGCACCAAGCGGGGGGATATCCTGGAGACCCAGTACTTC. Amino acid sequence: CASTKRGDILETQYF.

This sequence joins TRBV5-1 and TRBJ2-6, with 7 bases aligning to TRBD2. This CDR3 has 16 residues. Germline V lookup: CDR1 SGHRS, CDR2 YFSETQ. Unmatched junction bases numbered 11, after V lost 5 bases and J lost 6 bases. The CDR3 reads CASRAVGGVEANVLTF. Written as DNA, the CDR3 is TGCGCCAGCAGGGCGGTGGGGGGGGTTGAGGCCAACGTCCTGACTTTC. The variable domain in full, completed from reference TRBV5-1 and TRBJ2-6, reads KAGVTQTPRYLIKTRGQQVTLSCSPISGHRSVSWYQQTPGQGLQFLFEYFSETQRNKGNFPGRFSGRQFSNSRSEMNVSTLELGDSALYLCASRAVGGVEANVLTFGAGSRLTVL.

This chain uses TRBV5-1 with TRBJ2-2, with a weak D call TRBD2 (6 bases). Germline V gene lookup returns CDR1 SGHRS and CDR2 YFSETQ. The V end was cut by 2 bases, the J end by 2 bases, with 10 bases between. The CDR3 spans 15 residues. DNA of the CDR3: TGCGCCAGCAGCTTTAACGGGGGTAACACCGGGGAGCTGTTTTTT. This gives the protein CASSFNGGNTGELFF.

The gene calls are TRBV5-6 and TRBJ2-5; D possibly corresponds to TRBD1 (6 bases). CDR3 length: 18 amino acids. Per the germline V gene, CDR1 is SGHDT and CDR2 is YYEEEE. V lost 0 bases, J lost 0 bases, and 18 bases lay in between. The CDR3 DNA reads as TGTGCCAGCAGCTTGGGTTCACAGGCAGGGGTGTACCAAGAGACCCAGTACTTC. Translated, it gives CASSLGSQAGVYQETQYF.

The chain links TRBV28 to TRBJ1-2; TRBD1 might be the D (5 bases). V was cut by 5 bases and J by 6 bases, with 10 bases left in between. The CDR3 spans 12 residues. The germline V gene has CDR1 MDHEN and CDR2 SYDVKM. CDR3 in DNA: TGTGCCAGCAGTCTGACAGTACATGGCTACACCTTC. It is translated as CASSLTVHGYTF.

DNA for the CDR3: TGTGCCAGCAGTATGACAGGGAACTATGGCTACACCTTC. Amino acid sequence: CASSMTGNYGYTF. The rearrangement joins TRBV27 to TRBJ1-2, with TRBD1 identical over 7 bases. Germline CDR1 and CDR2: MNHEY and SMNVEV (reference sequence). Trimming removed 5 bases from V and 2 bases from J; junction bases left unmatched: 2. The CDR3 covers 13 residues.

This chain joins TRBV19 and TRBJ2-3; 8 bases match TRBD2. The CDR3 contains 16 residues. Germline-derived CDR1 and CDR2 are LNHDA and SQIVND (reference sequence). V was clipped by 5 bases and J by 2 bases; unmatched bases: 9. This chain's CDR3 is CASSGTSGSPTDTQYF. CDR3 DNA: TGTGCCAGTAGTGGTACTAGCGGATCCCCCACAGATACGCAGTATTTT.

This sequence joins TRBV11-2 and TRBJ2-1, with D hard to call. V shed 1 base and J shed 6 bases, with 10 bases lying between them. This CDR3 has 14 residues. CDR1 and CDR2 from the germline V gene are SGHAT and FQNNGV. CDR3 in DNA: TGTGCCAGCAGCTTAGCTTCCCCCCCCAATGAGCAGTTCTTC. Amino acid sequence: CASSLASPPNEQFF.

This rearrangement joins TRBV5-5 to TRBJ1-3, with a weak D call TRBD1 (5 bases). CDR3 length equals 15 residues. V lost 4 bases and J lost 0, with 11 bases in between. Germline loops: CDR1 SGHKS, CDR2 YYEKEE (reference sequence). The CDR3, as DNA: TGTGCCAGCAGCCGCAGGGATAGCTCTGGAAACACCATATATTTT. Protein: CASSRRDSSGNTIYF.

The gene calls are TRBV2 and TRBJ1-5, with D possibly being TRBD1 (5 bases). V lost 6 bases and J 1 base, leaving 16 bases between the germline ends. Germline CDR1 and CDR2: SNHLY and FYNNEI. This CDR3 region has 16 residues. Written as DNA, the CDR3 is TGTGCCAGCAGACCAGGGAGGAGGACAAGCAATCAGCCCCAGCATTTT. Protein: CASRPGRRTSNQPQHF.

The chain is built from TRBV2 and TRBJ1-6; D is perhaps TRBD1 (6 bases). CDR1 SNHLY and CDR2 FYNNEI come from the germline V gene. Deletions cut 5 bases from V and 7 bases from J, with 15 bases between. CDR3 length equals 15 residues. CDR3 protein: CASSWGHVRNSPLHF. The CDR3 nucleotides are TGTGCCAGCAGTTGGGGACACGTTCGGAATTCACCCCTCCACTTT. Variable domain in full (rest from reference TRBV2 and TRBJ1-6): EPEVTQTPSHQVTQMGQEVILRCVPISNHLYFYWYRQILGQKVEFLVSFYNNEISEKSEIFDDQFSVERPDGSNFTLKIRSTKLEDSAMYFCASSWGHVRNSPLHFGNGTRLTVT.

The genes are TRBV7-9 and TRBJ2-5, with TRBD1 matching 7 bases. Trimming took 2 bases from V and 2 from J; bases not matched to a gene: 5. Germline assignment: CDR1 SEHNR and CDR2 FQNEAQ (reference sequence). The CDR3 runs 15 residues. CDR3 sequence reads: CASSLTPGQQETQYF. CDR3 sequence (DNA): TGTGCCAGCAGCTTAACTCCGGGACAGCAAGAGACCCAGTACTTC.

CDR3 sequence (DNA): TGCGCCAGCAGCCAAGATCGGTCGGGGGATGAGCAGTTCTTC. It specifies CASSQDRSGDEQFF. This sequence joins TRBV4-1 and TRBJ2-1, with D possibly TRBD2 on 6 matching bases. The CDR3 has 14 residues. Germline V lookup: CDR1 MGHRA, CDR2 YSYEKL. The V end lost 0 bases, the J end lost 8 bases, and 11 bases lay between the germline ends.

The genes are TRBV4-2 and TRBJ2-2; TRBD1 matches at 8 bases. This CDR3 region has 21 residues. V lost 1 base, J lost 1 base, and 17 bases stayed unmatched. Germline V gives CDR1 LGHNA, CDR2 YNFKEQ. Here the CDR3 reads CASSQVFHGQGAGMNTGELFF. CDR3 nucleotide sequence: TGTGCCAGCAGCCAAGTATTTCACGGGCAGGGGGCCGGCATGAACACCGGGGAGCTGTTTTTT.